The 18 T cell receptor beta chains reported below all come from one sample, sequenced in a study of T cells in Graves' hyperthyroidism and ophthalmopathy. TCR beta CDR3 sequences were amplified from RNA transcripts. When the TCR CDR3 underwent first-round RT-PCR, the HTBI primer set was used. In TCRdb, the multiplex PCR reads were re-called with MiXCR into one record per CDR3 protein. The repertoire consists of around 450,000 distinct CDR3 sequences, with around 14% occurring once and the leading ten covering 11% to 15%. The sequencing input was blood. These receptor sequences come from a woman aged 18-29 years with Graves' hyperthyroidism.

The J gene is TRBJ2-7, the V gene TRBV25-1, with TRBD1 matching 9 bases. Germline values: CDR1 MGHDK, CDR2 SYGVNS. The CDR3 has 16 residues. V was clipped by 1 base and J by 5 bases; unmatched bases: 9. CDR3 protein: CASSELGTGFFNEQYF. The CDR3 DNA follows: TGTGCCAGCAGTGAATTAGGGACAGGGTTCTTCAACGAGCAGTACTTC.

In this sample, this clonotype turned up a few times. The V and J genes are TRBV4-1 and TRBJ2-7; 9 bases are shared with TRBD1. CDR1 is MGHRA and CDR2 is YSYEKL in the germline V gene. Trimming cost V 4 bases and J 5 bases; bases outside gene matches: 6. The CDR3 consists of 14 residues. The CDR3 here is CASSPPDRGHEQYF. CDR3 DNA sequence: TGCGCCAGCAGCCCCCCGGACAGGGGCCACGAGCAGTACTTC.

There are many counts of this clonotype. The chain carries TRBV5-8 and TRBJ2-3, with 9 bases that match TRBD2. Germline CDR1 SGHTS, CDR2 YDEGEE. J was trimmed by 2 bases and V by 4 bases; bases with no gene match: 23. CDR3 length: 21 residues. The CDR3 nucleotides are TGTGCCAGCAGCCAAGGGTTCCTAGCGGGATATTCTGTTGAAGCCACAGATACGCAGTATTTT. It translates to CASSQGFLAGYSVEATDTQYF. Together with reference TRBV5-8 and TRBJ2-3, the CDR3 gives the full variable domain: EAGVTQSPTHLIKTRGQQATLRCSPISGHTSVYWYQQALGLGLQFLLWYDEGEERNRGNFPPRFSGRQFPNYSSELNVNALELEDSALYLCASSQGFLAGYSVEATDTQYFGPGTRLTVL.

There are a few counts of this clonotype. The chain links TRBV24-1 to TRBJ2-5; 8 bases agree with TRBD1. Germline CDR1 and CDR2: KGHDR and SFDVKD. This CDR3 contains 16 residues. V dropped 5 bases and J dropped 5; count of bases not matched to a gene: 12. The CDR3 DNA reads as TGTGCCACCAGTGTTACCCCCGCAGGGGGCGCGGAGACCCAGTACTTC. This codes for CATSVTPAGGAETQYF.

This chain connects TRBV6-1 to TRBJ2-3; D is unclear. CDR1 is MNHNS, CDR2 SASEGT, per germline. This CDR3 is built from 12 residues. V was pared by 5 bases and J by 5 bases, with 8 bases between. CDR3 in DNA: TGTGCCAGCAGTACCAGACGAGATACGCAGTATTTT. Translated: CASSTRRDTQYF.

The chain employs TRBV27 and TRBJ1-5, with unresolved D. The CDR3 totals 16 residues. From germline, CDR1 is MNHEY and CDR2 SMNVEV (reference sequence). V shed 8 bases and J shed 0 bases, with 17 bases lying between them. CDR3 in amino acids: CASRTNGQYSNQPQHF. Written as DNA, the CDR3 is TGTGCCAGCCGTACCAACGGGCAGTATAGCAATCAGCCCCAGCATTTT.

This clonotype was observed a handful of times. CDR3 nucleotide sequence: TGTGCCAGCAGCCCCAGAAGCGGGGGCTACAATGAGCAGTTCTTC. Translated: CASSPRSGGYNEQFF. This chain links TRBV7-2 with TRBJ2-1; 8 nucleotides match TRBD2. This CDR3 comprises 15 residues. Germline assignment: CDR1 SGHTA and CDR2 FQGNSA. Germline trimming cut 5 bases from V and 3 bases from J; bases unmatched to any gene: 6.

The V and J genes are TRBV5-1 and TRBJ2-1; 9 bases are a match to TRBD1. The CDR3 has 15 residues. CDR1 is SGHRS and CDR2 is YFSETQ in the germline V gene. Trimming took 1 base from V and 7 from J; bases not matched to a gene: 6. The CDR3 bases are TGCGCCAGCAGCTTGCTAGGAGACAGGGGGAATGAGCAGTTCTTC. Translating gives CASSLLGDRGNEQFF.

The J gene is TRBJ2-7, the V gene TRBV20-1; 9 bases are shared with TRBD2. V dropped 3 bases and J dropped 3; count of bases not matched to a gene: 6. Germline assignment: CDR1 DFQATT and CDR2 SNEGSKA (reference sequence). This CDR3 comprises 14 residues. In nucleotides, the CDR3 is TGCAGTGCTAGCTTCGGACTAGCGAGCTACGAGCAGTACTTC. It is translated as CSASFGLASYEQYF.

This clonotype was observed at least ten times. At one of its ends the junction is not consistent with the germline gene, which may arise from a read error. This sequence joins TRBV7-9 and TRBJ2-1; D remains unclear. Germline CDR1 reads SEHNR; CDR2 reads FQNEAQ (reference sequence). The CDR3 has 15 residues. The CDR3 bases are TGTGCCGGCAGCTTCGTCATCTCCCACGCGGATGAGCAGTTCTTC. Protein product: CAGSFVISHADEQFF.

This clonotype was detected ten times or more. V and J are TRBV5-5 and TRBJ2-1; D gene unclear. The CDR3 is 14 residues long. Deletions cut 3 bases from V and 7 bases from J, with 14 bases between. Germline-derived CDR1 and CDR2 are SGHKS and YYEKEE (reference sequence). CDR3 protein: CASSWLRVGNEQFF. CDR3 sequence (DNA): TGTGCCAGCAGCTGGCTCCGCGTCGGGAATGAGCAGTTCTTC.

This clonotype came up many times. The chain carries TRBV29-1 and TRBJ2-7; 10 bases map to TRBD1. J gave up 2 bases and V 7 bases, and 2 bases lay outside the gene matches. This CDR3 is built from 12 residues. Germline values: CDR1 SQVTM, CDR2 ANQGSEA. The CDR3 bases are TGCAGCGGGGGACAGGGGACCTACGAGCAGTACTTC. It encodes CSGGQGTYEQYF.

There are many counts of this clonotype. V gene TRBV6-2 or TRBV6-3 combines with J gene TRBJ1-5; D is uncertain. Trimming removed 6 bases from V and 3 bases from J, with 12 bases in between. There are 14 residues in the CDR3. The germline V gene has CDR1 MNHEY and CDR2 SVGEGT. CDR3 region: CASRRPEDNQPQHF. The DNA of the CDR3 is TGTGCCAGCAGGAGGCCGGAGGACAATCAGCCCCAGCATTTT.

The chain is built from TRBV9 and TRBJ2-7; 10 bases agree with TRBD2. With V trimmed by 1 base and J by 5 bases, 6 bases remained unmatched. The CDR3 extends over 15 amino acids. Looked up from germline, CDR1 is SGDLS and CDR2 is YYNGEE. CDR3 sequence (DNA): TGTGCCAGCAGCGTAACAACTAGCGGGACCCACGAGCAGTACTTC. Amino acids: CASSVTTSGTHEQYF.

The chain carries TRBV9 and TRBJ1-6, with a possible D match to TRBD1 (6 bases). Trimming stripped 6 bases from V and 9 bases from J, with 13 bases between. This CDR3 region has 13 residues. Looked up from germline, CDR1 is SGDLS and CDR2 is YYNGEE. The CDR3 here is CASNPGTTSPLHF. DNA for the CDR3: TGTGCCAGCAACCCCGGGACAACTTCACCCCTCCACTTT.

This clonotype was counted ten times or more. The rearrangement joins TRBV11-2 to TRBJ2-5, with 10 nucleotides matching TRBD2. The CDR3 is 15 residues long. Germline-derived CDR1 and CDR2 are SGHAT and FQNNGV. The ends lost 4 bases at V and 3 bases at J; junction bases unmatched: 5. This CDR3 reads CASSYTSGGEETQYF. CDR3 DNA sequence: TGTGCCAGCAGCTATACCAGCGGGGGGGAAGAGACCCAGTACTTC.

CDR3 in DNA: TGTGCCAGCAGCAGGGGAAGAGATCAGCCCCAGCATTTT. Its protein product is CASSRGRDQPQHF. This chain uses TRBV5-6 with TRBJ1-5; D possibly corresponds to TRBD1 (5 bases). V shed 4 bases and J shed 5 bases, with 10 bases lying between them. The V gene's germline CDR1 is SGHDT and CDR2 YYEEEE. The CDR3 is 13 residues long.

This clonotype showed up just a few times. This chain links TRBV12-3 or TRBV12-4 with TRBJ2-3, with a weak D call TRBD2 (5 bases). Deletions cut 5 bases from V and 4 bases from J, with 7 bases between. This CDR3 is built from 12 residues. In DNA, the CDR3 is TGTGCCAGCAGTGGACTGCCAGATACGCAGTATTTT. Translating gives CASSGLPDTQYF.